Sequencing of this T cell receptor (beta chain) was carried out in a study of T cells in Graves' hyperthyroidism and ophthalmopathy. Between the trimmed V and J ends, which lost 4 bases and 3 bases, there was a span of 12 bases. Looked up from germline, CDR1 is ENHRY and CDR2 is SYGVKD. The CDR3 totals 14 residues. Template material for amplifying TCR beta CDR3 regions consisted of RNA transcripts. The TCR CDR3 was amplified in a first-round RT-PCR using the HTBI primer set. TCRdb fed the multiplex PCR reads into MiXCR, producing one record per CDR3 protein. Here the sample spans about 480,000 distinct CDR3 sequences, around an eighth being singletons.

Sequencing used blood. J is TRBJ1-1 and V is TRBV10-3; D possibly corresponds to TRBD1 (5 bases). This TCR derives from a woman between 18 and 29 years old with Graves' hyperthyroidism. The CDR3 bases are TGTGCCATCAGTGGTGGGGCGAAGGACACTGAAGCTTTCTTT. Encoded protein: CAISGGAKDTEAFF.